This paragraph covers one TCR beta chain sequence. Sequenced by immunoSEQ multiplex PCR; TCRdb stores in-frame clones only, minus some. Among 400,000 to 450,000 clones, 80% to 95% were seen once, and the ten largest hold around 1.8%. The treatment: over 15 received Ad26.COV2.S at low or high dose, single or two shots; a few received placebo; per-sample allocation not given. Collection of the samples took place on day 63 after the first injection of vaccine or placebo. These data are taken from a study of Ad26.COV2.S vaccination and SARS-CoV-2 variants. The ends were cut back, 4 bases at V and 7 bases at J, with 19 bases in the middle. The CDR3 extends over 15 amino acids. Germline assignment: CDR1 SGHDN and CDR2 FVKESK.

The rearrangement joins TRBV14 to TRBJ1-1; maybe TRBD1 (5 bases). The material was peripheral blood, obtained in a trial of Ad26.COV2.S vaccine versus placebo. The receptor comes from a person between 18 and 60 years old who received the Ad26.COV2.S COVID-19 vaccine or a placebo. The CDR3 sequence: CASSRSAWDSHEAFF. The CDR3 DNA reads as TGTGCCAGCAGCCGCTCGGCTTGGGACTCCCATGAAGCTTTCTTT.